The 21 T cell receptor beta chains reported below all come from one sample, sequenced in a study of T cells in Graves' hyperthyroidism and ophthalmopathy. What was amplified from RNA transcripts were TCR beta CDR3 regions. First-round RT-PCR of the TCR CDR3 relied on the HTBI primer set. TCRdb reanalysed the multiplex PCR reads using MiXCR and keeps one entry per CDR3 protein. The sample includes a few hundred thousand distinct CDR3 sequences, approximately 17% seen only once; the top ten take less than 45%. Sequenced: blood. These receptors were taken from a man between 18 and 29 years old with Graves' ophthalmopathy.

This clonotype was seen only a few times. The chain is built from TRBV10-3 and TRBJ1-2; 9 positions match TRBD1. CDR3 size: 16 residues. Germline lookup yields CDR1 ENHRY and CDR2 SYGVKD. V shed 10 bases, J shed 3 bases, and the junction held 15 bases outside the gene matches. The CDR3 DNA sequence: TGTGCCACCACGGGGGAACAGGGGGCGATTGACTATGGCTACACCTTC. This gives the protein CATTGEQGAIDYGYTF.

The chain recombines TRBV20-1 with TRBJ2-1, with a tentative D call TRBD1 (6 bases). Trimming cost V 2 bases and J 10 bases, with 18 bases left between them. CDR3 length: 14 residues. The germline gives CDR1 DFQATT, CDR2 SNEGSKA (reference sequence). The CDR3 protein is CSARSHTGTPEQFF. DNA for the CDR3: TGCAGTGCTAGATCACACACCGGGACACCGGAGCAGTTCTTC.

The sample holds a few counts of this clonotype. The CDR3 sequence: CASRVTEGTGELFF. CDR3 in DNA: TGTGCCAGCAGAGTGACCGAAGGGACCGGGGAGCTGTTTTTT. The J gene is TRBJ2-2, the V gene TRBV2; D remains unclear. Trimming left V 6 bases short and J 5 bases short, with 13 bases between. The CDR3 has 14 amino acids. The germline V gene encodes CDR1 SNHLY and CDR2 FYNNEI.

This clonotype was picked up many times. The rearrangement uses TRBV7-3 and TRBJ1-5; D might be TRBD1 (5 bases). The germline V and J ends were trimmed by 5 bases and 9 bases, with 14 bases remaining between them. CDR1 is SGHTA, CDR2 FQGTGA, per germline. The CDR3 runs 13 residues. DNA of the CDR3: TGTGCCAGCAGCCCAGACAGAGGGAGGCCCCAGCATTTT. It specifies CASSPDRGRPQHF.

As regards this clonotype: A single base separates this from a much larger clone, so it may be a read error. The chain is built from TRBV7-9 and TRBJ2-3; 12 bases are shared with TRBD2. CDR1 is SEHNR and CDR2 is FQNEAQ in the germline V gene (reference sequence). V was clipped by 6 bases and J by 5 bases; unmatched bases: 12. CDR3 size: 17 residues. CDR3 loop: CASSRDSSGGAVDTQYF. CDR3 coding DNA: TGTGCCAGCAGTCGGGACTCTAGCGGGGGGGCCGTAGATACGCAGTATTTT.

The chain is built from TRBV10-3 and TRBJ1-2; tentatively, D is TRBD1 (6 bases). Germline V gene lookup returns CDR1 ENHRY and CDR2 SYGVKD. V dropped 2 bases and J dropped 8 bases, with 12 bases sitting between them. The CDR3 contains 13 residues. The CDR3 protein is CAISEEGGIGYTF. The CDR3 DNA reads TGTGCCATCAGTGAGGAGGGGGGGATCGGCTACACCTTC.

At least ten counts were recorded for this clonotype. V is TRBV24-1 and J is TRBJ2-7; D might be TRBD1 or TRBD2, each matching 5 bases. V was trimmed by 2 bases and J by 4 bases, leaving 14 bases between them. Looked up from germline, CDR1 is KGHDR and CDR2 is SFDVKD. This CDR3 region has 15 residues. The CDR3: CATSDSSGTLYEQYF. CDR3 in DNA: TGTGCCACCAGTGATTCGTCCGGGACCTTGTACGAGCAGTACTTC.

This clonotype was detected ten times or more. V and J are TRBV20-1 and TRBJ1-1; D is perhaps TRBD1 (6 bases). V dropped 6 bases and J dropped 6 bases, with 14 bases sitting between them. Per the germline V gene, CDR1 is DFQATT and CDR2 is SNEGSKA (reference sequence). This CDR3 comprises 12 residues. The CDR3 region is CSATRQAAEAFF. CDR3 DNA sequence: TGCAGTGCGACTCGACAGGCCGCTGAAGCTTTCTTT.

This clonotype was detected ten times or more. V is TRBV2 and J is TRBJ1-2; D remains unclear. The V end lost 7 bases, the J end lost 5 bases, and 11 bases lay between the germline ends. The length of the CDR3 is 12 residues. Germline V CDR1 and CDR2: SNHLY, FYNNEI. CDR3 sequence: CASKLEEYGYTF. Here the CDR3 DNA reads TGTGCCAGCAAGCTAGAAGAGTATGGCTACACCTTC.

This clonotype appeared many times. The chain is built from TRBV7-9 and TRBJ2-7; 7 bases are a match to TRBD2. Trimming at V came to 6 bases and at J to 3 bases, leaving 11 bases not matched to a gene. The CDR3 is made up of 15 amino acids. Germline V gives CDR1 SEHNR, CDR2 FQNEAQ (reference sequence). CDR3 DNA sequence: TGTGCCAGCAGTTTACCCGGGGCGGGAGACTACGAGCAGTACTTC. Its translation: CASSLPGAGDYEQYF. The full variable domain, rest sourced from reference TRBV7-9 and TRBJ2-7, is DTGVSQNPRHKITKRGQNVTFRCDPISEHNRLYWYRQTLGQGPEFLTYFQNEAQLEKSRLLSDRFSAERPKGSFSTLEIQRTEQGDSAMYLCASSLPGAGDYEQYFGPGTRLTVT.

This clonotype was picked up many times. The chain joins TRBV2 to TRBJ2-1, with D hard to call. Germline V lookup: CDR1 SNHLY, CDR2 FYNNEI. CDR3 length: 13 amino acids. V was cut by 1 base and J by 8 bases, with 9 bases left in between. Written as DNA, the CDR3 is TGTGCCAGCAGTGAAGGTCTCTCCCATGAGCAGTTCTTC. This sequence encodes CASSEGLSHEQFF.

Details on this clonotype: One base away lies a much larger clone, so this may be a sequencing read error. The J gene is TRBJ2-4, the V gene TRBV7-2; D gene unclear. Germline V gene lookup returns CDR1 SGHTA and CDR2 FQGNSA. The CDR3 runs to 17 residues. Trimming left V 1 base short and J 0 bases short, with 13 bases between. CDR3 bases: TGTGCCAGCAGCTTAGTAGGCAACCGCTTAGCCAAAAACATTCAGTACTTC. Its translation is CASSLVGNRLAKNIQYF. The complete variable domain, with remaining parts taken from reference TRBV7-2 and TRBJ2-4, reads GAGVSQSPSNKVTEKGKDVELRCDPISGHTALYWYRQSLGQGLEFLIYFQGNSAPDKSGLPSDRFSAERTGGSVSTLTIQRTQQEDSAVYLCASSLVGNRLAKNIQYFGAGTRLSVL.

This clonotype was counted ten times or more. The chain recombines TRBV27 with TRBJ1-4; D not resolved. V lost 4 bases, J lost 8 bases, and 14 bases lay in between. The CDR3 consists of 14 residues. CDR1 and CDR2 from the germline V gene are MNHEY and SMNVEV (reference sequence). For the CDR3, the DNA is TGTGCCAGCAGTTCGGAGAGGGAAGGCGAAAAACTGTTTTTT. As protein: CASSSEREGEKLFF. The entire variable domain, with the rest obtained from reference TRBV27 and TRBJ1-4, is as follows: EAQVTQNPRYLITVTGKKLTVTCSQNMNHEYMSWYRQDPGLGLRQIYYSMNVEVTDKGDVPEGYKVSRKEKRNFPLILESPSPNQTSLYFCASSSEREGEKLFFGSGTQLSVL.

This clonotype showed up many times. This sequence joins TRBV20-1 and TRBJ1-4; D remains unclear. From germline, CDR1 is DFQATT and CDR2 SNEGSKA (reference sequence). The CDR3 has 14 amino acids. Trimming removed 5 bases at V and 4 bases at J, with 14 bases between. The CDR3 loop reads CSAPPGLGNEKLFF. In nucleotides, the CDR3 is TGCAGTGCTCCCCCCGGCCTGGGTAATGAAAAACTGTTTTTT.

J is TRBJ2-7 and V is TRBV5-5; TRBD1 or TRBD2 may be the D gene (6 bases each). The CDR3 covers 15 residues. The germline V gene has CDR1 SGHKS and CDR2 YYEKEE (reference sequence). The V end lost 3 bases, the J end lost 3 bases, and 16 bases lay between the germline ends. The CDR3 coding sequence is TGTGCCAGCAGCTCCGAGGGGGGTCCTTTCTACGAGCAGTACTTC. This translates into CASSSEGGPFYEQYF.

Ten or more counts support this clonotype. The V gene is TRBV11-2, the J gene TRBJ2-4; perhaps TRBD2 as D (6 bases). Germline assignment: CDR1 SGHAT and CDR2 FQNNGV. The V end was cut by 5 bases, the J end by 8 bases, with 16 bases between. The CDR3 has 14 amino acids. This CDR3 is CASSPRDVRDIQYF. CDR3 nucleotides: TGTGCCAGCAGCCCGCGGGACGTTAGAGACATTCAGTACTTC.

This clonotype was counted many times. The CDR3: CASSPRQVDGYTF. In DNA, the CDR3 is TGTGCCAGCTCACCTCGGCAGGTTGATGGCTACACCTTC. This chain uses TRBV18 with TRBJ1-2, with unresolved D. CDR1 and CDR2 from the germline V gene are KGHSH and LQKENI. Deletions cut 3 bases from V and 6 bases from J, with 11 bases between. The CDR3 has 13 residues.

This clonotype was picked up many times. The chain combines TRBV7-6 with TRBJ1-1, with TRBD1 matching over 8 bases. CDR3 size: 14 residues. Losses at the gene ends were 4 bases for V and 4 bases for J; bases not matched to a gene: 5. Germline V gene lookup returns CDR1 SGHVS and CDR2 FNYEAQ. In DNA form, the CDR3 reads TGTGCCAGCAGCTCTCAGGGGGCCGGCACTGAAGCTTTCTTT. Encoded protein: CASSSQGAGTEAFF. The full variable domain, its missing parts supplied by reference TRBV7-6 and TRBJ1-1, is GAGVSQSPRYKVTKRGQDVALRCDPISGHVSLYWYRQALGQGPEFLTYFNYEAQQDKSGLPNDRFSAERPEGSISTLTIQRTEQRDSAMYRCASSSQGAGTEAFFGQGTRLTVV.

The table lists this clonotype with many counts. The chain recombines TRBV20-1 with TRBJ1-5, with 7 bases fitting TRBD1. The CDR3 extends over 15 amino acids. V trimming: 5 bases; J trimming: 5 bases; junction bases outside the gene matches: 12. Per germline, CDR1 DFQATT and CDR2 SNEGSKA (reference sequence). CDR3 amino acids: CSAAGRGRGYQPQHF. CDR3 in DNA: TGCAGTGCTGCAGGGAGGGGCAGGGGGTATCAGCCCCAGCATTTT.

The rearrangement uses TRBV20-1 and TRBJ2-5, with TRBD2 identical over 8 bases. The CDR3 spans 15 residues. Germline V gives CDR1 DFQATT, CDR2 SNEGSKA (reference sequence). The J segment lost 1 base and the V segment lost 3 bases, leaving 7 bases of the junction unmatched. The chain's CDR3 is CSASGAGAPQETQYF. As DNA, the CDR3 is TGCAGTGCTAGTGGAGCGGGGGCCCCCCAAGAGACCCAGTACTTC.

This clonotype was recorded at least ten times. V gene TRBV7-9 combines with J gene TRBJ2-7; no clear D. The CDR3 contains 14 residues. From germline, CDR1 is SEHNR and CDR2 FQNEAQ (reference sequence). V was trimmed by 6 bases and J by 2 bases, leaving 14 bases between them. The CDR3 DNA reads TGTGCCAGCAGTACCCTGGACGTCACCTACGAGCAGTACTTC. Translation gives CASSTLDVTYEQYF.